This TCR beta chain was recorded in a study of Ad26.COV2.S vaccination and SARS-CoV-2 variants. Study context: Dosing was one shot or two shots 56 days apart.

CDR1 and CDR2 from the germline V gene are LNHDA and SQIVND (reference sequence). V was shortened by 5 bases and J by 7 bases, with 18 bases between the two germline ends. CDR3 length equals 14 residues. The treatment is: roughly 20 received Ad26.COV2.S at low or high dose, single or two shots; about 5 received placebo; per-sample allocation not given. The samples were gathered on day 63 after the first injection of vaccine or placebo. TCRdb's table, derived via immunoSEQ multiplex PCR, lists solely in-frame clones and lacks some. This sample has about 240,000 clones, with roughly 88% found just once.

V and J are TRBV19 and TRBJ2-7; D possibly corresponds to TRBD2 (7 bases). The starting material was peripheral blood, obtained in a trial of Ad26.COV2.S vaccine versus placebo. The TCR sequence derives from a person between 18 and 59 years old who received the Ad26.COV2.S COVID-19 vaccine or a placebo. The CDR3 region has the DNA TGTGCCAGTAGTCGGGCGGGGGCAGGTGGTGAGCAGTACTTC. Protein product: CASSRAGAGGEQYF.